The clone carrying this T cell receptor beta chain was seen a few times. The data stem from a study of blood T cells in healthy people across ages. A second PCR, run for 7 to 11 cycles, used a sample-barcoded 5' primer plus a J-beta primer mix. TCRdb itself ran the 5' RACE reads through MiXCR, one entry per CDR3 protein. In the table there are 800,000 or so distinct CDR3 sequences, 20% to 25% of which are singletons. J gave up 6 bases and V 2 bases, and 16 bases lay outside the gene matches. The CDR3 is 18 amino acids. CDR1 is LGHDT and CDR2 is YNNKEL in the germline V gene (reference sequence). The sample was also linked to a second study, of T cells of mothers and their children.

The receptor comes from a boy aged 10-17 years in good health. Sequencing was performed on blood. This chain connects TRBV3-1 to TRBJ1-1; 9 bases align to TRBD1. The chain's CDR3 is CASSQLVAGTGNSAEAFF. Written as DNA, the CDR3 is TGTGCCAGCAGCCAACTAGTGGCGGGGACAGGGAATTCTGCTGAAGCTTTCTTT.